Given below is one T cell receptor beta chain in context. Its matching antigen is unknown. This CDR3 contains 15 residues. V lost 1 base and J 5 bases, leaving 11 bases between the germline ends. The germline CDR1 and CDR2 sequences are SGHTA and FQGNSA. This record comes from a study of cytomegalovirus exposure and HLA in healthy donors. The PCR contained 60 Vbeta and 13 Jbeta primers. Profiling relied on immunoSEQ multiplex PCR, and the TCRdb table lists in-frame clones only, not all of them. The sample includes over 110,000 clones, approximately 78% of them seen just once. Study-level results: In a later analysis, a missense DCLRE1C variant was linked to TCR beta V- and J-gene trimming. It was reported that TCR beta sequences correctly inferred the HLA-A and HLA-B alleles for most subjects.

What was sequenced was PBMCs. This sequence was found in a woman aged 40 to 50 in good health and CMV-seropositive. The chain joins TRBV7-2 to TRBJ2-2; D ambiguous. DNA of the CDR3: TGTGCCAGCAGCTTAGTGGTTCCTACGACCGGGGAGCTGTTTTTT. Translated: CASSLVVPTTGELFF.